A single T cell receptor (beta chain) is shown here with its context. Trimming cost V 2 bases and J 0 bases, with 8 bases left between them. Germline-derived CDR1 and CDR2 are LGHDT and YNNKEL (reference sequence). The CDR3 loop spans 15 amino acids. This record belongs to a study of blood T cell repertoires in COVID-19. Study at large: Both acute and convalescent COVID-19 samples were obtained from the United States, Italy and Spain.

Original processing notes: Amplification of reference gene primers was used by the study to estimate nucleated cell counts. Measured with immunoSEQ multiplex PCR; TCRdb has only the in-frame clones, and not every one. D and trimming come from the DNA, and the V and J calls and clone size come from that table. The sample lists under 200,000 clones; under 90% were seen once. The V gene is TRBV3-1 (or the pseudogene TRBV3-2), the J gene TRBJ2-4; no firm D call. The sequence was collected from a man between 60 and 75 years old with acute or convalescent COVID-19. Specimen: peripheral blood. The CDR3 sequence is CASSQSELAKNIQYF. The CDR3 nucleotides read TGTGCCAGCAGCCAAAGCGAACTAGCCAAAAACATTCAGTACTTC.